This T cell receptor (beta chain) was recovered during a study of cytomegalovirus exposure and HLA in healthy donors. V gave up 5 bases and J gave up 5 bases, with 15 bases separating them. This CDR3 comprises 14 residues. Germline CDR1 SNHLY, CDR2 FYNNEI. Points on this clone: Its target is not known.

Findings and limits, study-wide: A reported reduction in N-insertions relative to the approximately 640-donor mean was seen in an Asian-associated ancestry cluster in a later analysis.

PCR amplification relied on 60 Vbeta primers (plus 13 Jbeta primers). The repertoire was sequenced with immunoSEQ multiplex PCR; TCRdb's copy has only in-frame clones and lacks some. The table records around 150,000 clones, roughly four fifths of them present only once. The receptor's source is a man aged 50-60 years in good health and CMV-seropositive. The chain is built from TRBV2 and TRBJ2-5; a weak D match, TRBD1 (6 bases). The sequenced sample consisted of PBMCs. In DNA, the CDR3 is TGTGCCAGCAGTCAGGGGTACGGCTGGGAGACCCAGTACTTC. It translates to CASSQGYGWETQYF.